The 14 T cell receptor beta chains presented below share a single source sample, sequenced in a study of shared clonotypes between healthy human individuals. Naive CD8 cells were CD45RO-negative, positively selected for CCR7, excluding terminally differentiated effector memory CD45RA+ cells. Generated by immunoSEQ multiplex PCR, the TCRdb table keeps only in-frame clones and is missing some. Among millions of clones listed, just under 95% were seen once. The sequenced sample consisted of naive CD8+ T cells sorted from blood. Receptor source: a young man in good health.

V gene TRBV5-4 combines with J gene TRBJ1-2; no clear D. Germline CDR1 SGHNT, CDR2 YYREEE (reference sequence). The CDR3 sequence is 15 residues long. The germline V and J ends were trimmed by 3 bases and 4 bases, with 16 bases remaining between them. The CDR3 protein is CASSSDSQAGYGYTF. CDR3 sequence (DNA): TGTGCCAGCAGCTCGGACTCTCAAGCAGGCTATGGCTACACCTTC.

V and J are TRBV15 and TRBJ1-1, with D perhaps TRBD1 (6 bases). The CDR3 totals 15 residues. Trimming cost V 0 bases and J 2 bases, with 10 bases left between them. From germline, CDR1 is LNHNV and CDR2 YYDKDF (reference sequence). The CDR3 DNA sequence: TGTGCCACCAGCAGAGACCGACAGGTAAACACTGAAGCTTTCTTT. It translates to CATSRDRQVNTEAFF.

As for this clone: Other DNA sequences in the sample encode the same CDR3. The gene calls are TRBV4-1 and TRBJ2-7; D is undetermined. Trimming cost V 1 base and J 3 bases, with 7 bases left between them. The CDR3 contains 13 residues. Germline CDR1 is MGHRA and CDR2 is YSYEKL. CDR3 coding DNA: TGCGCCAGCAGCCAAGTCGGTAACTACGAGCAGTACTTC. Protein product: CASSQVGNYEQYF.

The J gene is TRBJ2-5, the V gene TRBV6-5; 7 nucleotides agree with TRBD1. The junction had 6 bases not matched to a gene; V was cut back by 6 bases and J by 5 bases. The germline V gene has CDR1 MNHEY and CDR2 SVGAGI. The CDR3 runs 13 residues. DNA of the CDR3: TGTGCCAGCAGGACGACAGGGTCGGAGACCCAGTACTTC. This codes for CASRTTGSETQYF.

As for this clone: Other DNA sequences in this sample translate to the same CDR3. The chain is built from TRBV27 and TRBJ2-7, with TRBD1 as a possible D gene (5 bases). V dropped 2 bases and J dropped 5 bases, with 10 bases sitting between them. The CDR3 length is 13 residues. Germline-derived CDR1 and CDR2 are MNHEY and SMNVEV (reference sequence). The DNA of the CDR3 is TGTGCCAGCAGTTTAGGTCAGGGTAACGAGCAGTACTTC. It specifies CASSLGQGNEQYF.

The chain links TRBV30 to TRBJ2-1; TRBD2 matches 8 bases. V trimming: 3 bases; J trimming: 9 bases; junction bases outside the gene matches: 7. The CDR3 length is 13 residues. In germline, CDR1 is GTSNPN, CDR2 SVGIG (reference sequence). The CDR3 spells CAWRTLGLVEQFF. CDR3 DNA sequence: TGTGCCTGGAGGACCCTGGGACTAGTTGAGCAGTTCTTC.

The chain is built from TRBV10-3 and TRBJ1-5; unclear D gene. Germline CDR1 and CDR2: ENHRY and SYGVKD. Trimming shortened V by 9 bases and J by 5 bases, and 5 bases separated the two germline ends. This CDR3 is 10 amino acids long. This CDR3 reads CAIGDQPQHF. Here the CDR3 DNA reads TGTGCCATAGGAGATCAGCCCCAGCATTTT.

The chain has TRBV7-8 and TRBJ1-5, with D unresolved. The germline V and J ends were trimmed by 5 bases and 5 bases, with 13 bases remaining between them. The germline gives CDR1 SGHVS, CDR2 FQNEAQ. This CDR3 is 14 amino acids long. The CDR3 reads CASSASDGDQPQHF. The CDR3 DNA follows: TGTGCCAGCAGCGCTTCTGATGGGGATCAGCCCCAGCATTTT.

The chain uses TRBV5-6 and TRBJ2-5; perhaps TRBD2 as D (5 bases). CDR3 length equals 14 residues. The ends were cut back, 4 bases at V and 1 base at J, with 11 bases in the middle. Germline CDR1 reads SGHDT; CDR2 reads YYEEEE. CDR3 loop: CASSDGDIQETQYF. The CDR3, as DNA: TGTGCCAGCAGCGACGGGGATATCCAAGAGACCCAGTACTTC.

The V and J genes are TRBV5-6 and TRBJ2-7; D might be TRBD2 (6 bases). Per the germline V gene, CDR1 is SGHDT and CDR2 is YYEEEE. Trimming shortened V by 0 bases and J by 1 base, and 14 bases separated the two germline ends. The CDR3 consists of 16 residues. The CDR3 sequence is CASSLDRHGGSYEQYF. The CDR3 region has the DNA TGTGCCAGCAGCTTGGATCGTCACGGGGGATCCTACGAGCAGTACTTC.

The V gene is TRBV30, the J gene TRBJ2-7; TRBD1 matches at 10 bases. CDR3 size: 15 residues. Germline V gives CDR1 GTSNPN, CDR2 SVGIG (reference sequence). With 3 bases clipped from V and 3 bases from J, the junction kept 8 bases outside the gene matches. The CDR3 reads CAWSGDRGSLYEQYF. DNA of the CDR3: TGTGCCTGGAGCGGGGACAGGGGATCCCTCTACGAGCAGTACTTC.

The chain joins TRBV2 to TRBJ2-3, with 10 positions matching TRBD2. Trimming removed 7 bases from V and 5 bases from J; junction bases left unmatched: 6. CDR3 length: 14 amino acids. Looked up from germline, CDR1 is SNHLY and CDR2 is FYNNEI. For the CDR3, the DNA is TGTGCCAGCACTTTAGCGGGAGGTATAGATACGCAGTATTTT. It specifies CASTLAGGIDTQYF.

This chain uses TRBV7-2 with TRBJ2-3, with D maybe TRBD1 (5 bases). The CDR3 has 17 residues. The germline gives CDR1 SGHTA, CDR2 FQGNSA. V was trimmed by 5 bases and J by 0 bases, leaving 18 bases between them. This CDR3 reads CASSQIPGLGSTDTQYF. The CDR3 DNA sequence: TGTGCCAGCAGCCAAATCCCAGGGCTGGGGAGCACAGATACGCAGTATTTT.

The rearrangement uses TRBV28 and TRBJ2-7, with D possibly TRBD1 on 5 matching bases. The germline CDR1 and CDR2 sequences are MDHEN and SYDVKM. The CDR3 extends over 15 amino acids. V gave up 5 bases and J gave up 1 base, with 15 bases separating them. CDR3 sequence (DNA): TGTGCCAGCAGTCCACCAGGGATTTCTTCCTACGAGCAGTACTTC. Protein: CASSPPGISSYEQYF. Based on the CDR3 plus reference TRBV28 and TRBJ2-7, the full variable domain is DVKVTQSSRYLVKRTGEKVFLECVQDMDHENMFWYRQDPGLGLRLIYFSYDVKMKEKGDIPEGYSVSREKKERFSLILESASTNQTSMYLCASSPPGISSYEQYFGPGTRLTVT.